These 9 T cell receptor beta chains were all obtained from the same sample, sequenced in a study of blood T cell repertoires in COVID-19. Sequenced by immunoSEQ multiplex PCR; TCRdb stores in-frame clones only, minus some. The table has over 120,000 clones, about 87% seen once. The sequenced sample was peripheral blood. All receptors derive from a woman in her forties or fifties with acute or convalescent COVID-19.

This chain links TRBV5-6 with TRBJ1-5; D may be TRBD1 (5 bases). Germline V gives CDR1 SGHDT, CDR2 YYEEEE. This CDR3 comprises 16 residues. Trimming removed 6 bases from V and 0 bases from J, with 16 bases in between. CDR3 sequence (DNA): TGTGCCAGCACCTGGGGGGGTCCTAATAGCAATCAGCCCCAGCATTTT. Translating it yields CASTWGGPNSNQPQHF.

This chain joins TRBV7-2 and TRBJ1-3; 8 nucleotides agree with TRBD1. V gave up 5 bases and J gave up 1 base; unmatched junction bases: 4. Germline V lookup: CDR1 SGHTA, CDR2 FQGNSA. This CDR3 contains 15 residues. CDR3 protein: CASSLGTGSGNTIYF. Written as DNA, the CDR3 is TGTGCCAGCAGCCTTGGGACAGGATCTGGAAACACCATATATTTT.

The V gene is TRBV2, the J gene TRBJ2-1, with a possible D match to TRBD2 (5 bases). The CDR3 runs 13 residues. Per the germline V gene, CDR1 is SNHLY and CDR2 is FYNNEI. Trimming left V 10 bases short and J 4 bases short, with 14 bases between. The CDR3 protein is CATLQGGYNEQFF. The CDR3 coding sequence is TGTGCCACCCTCCAAGGAGGTTACAATGAGCAGTTCTTC.

The chain recombines TRBV9 with TRBJ2-1, with 9 positions matching TRBD1. This CDR3 is built from 15 residues. Germline V CDR1 and CDR2: SGDLS, YYNGEE. Trimming took 4 bases from V and 6 from J; bases not matched to a gene: 8. CDR3 sequence: CASSPGQGVPNEQFF. In nucleotides, the CDR3 is TGTGCCAGCAGCCCGGGACAGGGAGTGCCCAATGAGCAGTTCTTC.

V usage is TRBV21-1 and J usage is TRBJ1-2. TRBV21-1 is a known pseudogene. The CDR3 loop spans 15 amino acids. CDR3 bases: TGTGCCAGCAGCCCCCGAGTTGTCGGTGACTATGGCTACACCTTC. Its translation is CASSPRVVGDYGYTF.

The chain uses TRBV5-1 and TRBJ2-7; 8 nucleotides align to TRBD1. CDR1 is SGHRS and CDR2 is YFSETQ in the germline V gene. V trimming: 4 bases; J trimming: 2 bases; junction bases outside the gene matches: 5. This CDR3 region has 14 residues. Here the CDR3 DNA reads TGCGCCAGCAGCGGTGGGACAGGTGCCTACGAGCAGTACTTC. Translated, it gives CASSGGTGAYEQYF.

The V call is TRBV7-7, the J call TRBJ1-4; D is possibly TRBD1 (5 bases). CDR1 and CDR2 from the germline V gene are SSHAT and FNYEAQ (reference sequence). The CDR3 is 16 residues long. The V and J ends lost 4 bases and 7 bases respectively, with 19 bases between them. CDR3 DNA: TGTGCCAGCAGCTCTGGACACCTCCAGGAAGCTGAAAAACTGTTTTTT. Residues: CASSSGHLQEAEKLFF.

This chain links TRBV6-5 with TRBJ1-1, with 9 bases fitting TRBD1. The CDR3 loop spans 13 amino acids. Trimming at V came to 6 bases and at J to 5 bases, leaving 4 bases not matched to a gene. CDR1 and CDR2 from the germline V gene are MNHEY and SVGAGI. CDR3 sequence (DNA): TGTGCCAGCAGGGACAGGGGAGGGACTGAAGCTTTCTTT. This encodes CASRDRGGTEAFF.

The chain combines TRBV20-1 with TRBJ1-1; D gene unclear. CDR1 DFQATT and CDR2 SNEGSKA come from the germline V gene (reference sequence). The CDR3 consists of 11 residues. Trimming cost V 6 bases and J 5 bases, with 10 bases left between them. In DNA form, the CDR3 reads TGCAGTGCCCGGGGAGGGACTGAAGCTTTCTTT. It codes for CSARGGTEAFF.